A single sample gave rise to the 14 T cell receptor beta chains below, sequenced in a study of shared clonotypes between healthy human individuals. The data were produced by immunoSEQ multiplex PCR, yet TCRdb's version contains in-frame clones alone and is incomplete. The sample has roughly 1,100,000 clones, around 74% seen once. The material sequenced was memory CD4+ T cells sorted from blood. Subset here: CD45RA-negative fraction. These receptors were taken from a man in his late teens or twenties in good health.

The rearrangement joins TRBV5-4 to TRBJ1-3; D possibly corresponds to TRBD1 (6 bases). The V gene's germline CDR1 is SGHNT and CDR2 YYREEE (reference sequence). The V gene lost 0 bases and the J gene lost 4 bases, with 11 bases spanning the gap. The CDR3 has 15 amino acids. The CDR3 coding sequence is TGTGCCAGCAGCTTGGACAGGGAGTCCGGAAACACCATATATTTT. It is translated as CASSLDRESGNTIYF. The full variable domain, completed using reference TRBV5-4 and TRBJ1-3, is ETGVTQSPTHLIKTRGQQVTLRCSSQSGHNTVSWYQQALGQGPQFIFQYYREEENGRGNFPPRFSGLQFPNYSSELNVNALELDDSALYLCASSLDRESGNTIYFGEGSWLTVV.

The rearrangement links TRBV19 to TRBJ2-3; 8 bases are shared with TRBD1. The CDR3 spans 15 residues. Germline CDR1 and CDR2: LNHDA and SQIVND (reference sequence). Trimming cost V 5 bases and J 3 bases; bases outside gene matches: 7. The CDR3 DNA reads TGTGCCAGTAGTTCGGGGACAGGCGTTACAGATACGCAGTATTTT. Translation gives CASSSGTGVTDTQYF.

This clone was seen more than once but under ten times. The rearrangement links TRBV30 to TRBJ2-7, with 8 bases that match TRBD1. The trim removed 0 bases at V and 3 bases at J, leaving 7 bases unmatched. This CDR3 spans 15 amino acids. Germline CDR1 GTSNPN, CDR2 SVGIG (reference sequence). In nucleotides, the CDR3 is TGTGCCTGGAGTGTCAGACAGGGGCAGGGCTACGAGCAGTACTTC. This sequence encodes CAWSVRQGQGYEQYF.

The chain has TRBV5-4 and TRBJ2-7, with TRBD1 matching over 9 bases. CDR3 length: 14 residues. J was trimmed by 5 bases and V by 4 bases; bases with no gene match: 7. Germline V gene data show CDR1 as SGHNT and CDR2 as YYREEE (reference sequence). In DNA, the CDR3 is TGTGCCAGCAGCCTTCGGGACAGGGTGGACGAGCAGTACTTC. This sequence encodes CASSLRDRVDEQYF.

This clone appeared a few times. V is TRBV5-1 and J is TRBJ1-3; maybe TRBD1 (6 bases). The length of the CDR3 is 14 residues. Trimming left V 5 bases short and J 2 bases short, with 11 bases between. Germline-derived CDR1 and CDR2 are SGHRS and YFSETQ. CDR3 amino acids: CASRQDSPGNTIYF. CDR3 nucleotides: TGCGCCAGCAGGCAGGACAGTCCTGGAAACACCATATATTTT.

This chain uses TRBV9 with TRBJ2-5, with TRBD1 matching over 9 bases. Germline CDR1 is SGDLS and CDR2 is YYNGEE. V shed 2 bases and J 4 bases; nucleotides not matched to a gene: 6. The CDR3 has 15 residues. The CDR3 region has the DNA TGTGCCAGCAGCGTCGGACAGGGGTTTGGAGAGACCCAGTACTTC. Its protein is CASSVGQGFGETQYF.

The CDR3 protein is CASSLGLDRDGYTF. The CDR3 DNA sequence: TGTGCCAGCAGCTTGGGCCTAGACAGGGATGGCTACACCTTC. The chain carries TRBV5-6 and TRBJ1-2, with 7 nucleotides matching TRBD1. The CDR3 is 14 amino acids. CDR1 is SGHDT and CDR2 is YYEEEE in the germline V gene. The V gene end was trimmed by 0 bases and the J gene end by 6 bases; junction bases not matched to a gene: 5. Full variable domain (outside the CDR3, taken from reference TRBV5-6 and TRBJ1-2): DAGVTQSPTHLIKTRGQQVTLRCSPKSGHDTVSWYQQALGQGPQFIFQYYEEEERQRGNFPDRFSGHQFPNYSSELNVNALLLGDSALYLCASSLGLDRDGYTFGSGTRLTVV.

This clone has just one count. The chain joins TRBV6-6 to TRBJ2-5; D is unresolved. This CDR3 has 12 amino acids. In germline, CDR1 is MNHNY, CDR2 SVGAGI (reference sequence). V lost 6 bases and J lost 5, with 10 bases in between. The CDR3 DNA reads TGTGCCAGCAGCCCCCTACCGGAGACCCAGTACTTC. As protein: CASSPLPETQYF.

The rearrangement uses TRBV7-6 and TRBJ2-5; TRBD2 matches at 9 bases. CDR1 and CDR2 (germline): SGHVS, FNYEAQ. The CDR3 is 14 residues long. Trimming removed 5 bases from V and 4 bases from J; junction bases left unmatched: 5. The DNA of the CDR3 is TGTGCCAGCAGCCCTGGACTAGCGCGAGAGACCCAGTACTTC. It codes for CASSPGLARETQYF.

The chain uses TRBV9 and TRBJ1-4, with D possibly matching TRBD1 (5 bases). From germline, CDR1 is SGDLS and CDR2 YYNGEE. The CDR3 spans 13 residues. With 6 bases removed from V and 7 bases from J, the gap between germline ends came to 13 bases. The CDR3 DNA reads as TGTGCCAGCACAGGCTCGAGGGGTGAAAAACTGTTTTTT. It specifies CASTGSRGEKLFF.

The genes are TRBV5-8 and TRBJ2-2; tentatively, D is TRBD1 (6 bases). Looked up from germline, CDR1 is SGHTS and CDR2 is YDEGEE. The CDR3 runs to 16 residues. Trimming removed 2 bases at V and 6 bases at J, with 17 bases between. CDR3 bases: TGTGCCAGCAGCTTCTATCTCCTCAAGGGGGCCGGGGAGCTGTTTTTT. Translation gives CASSFYLLKGAGELFF.

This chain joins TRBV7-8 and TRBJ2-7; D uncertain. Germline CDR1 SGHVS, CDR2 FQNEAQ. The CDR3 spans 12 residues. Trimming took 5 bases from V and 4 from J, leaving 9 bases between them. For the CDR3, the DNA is TGTGCCAGCAGCCAATCGCGTTACGAGCAGTACTTC. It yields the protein CASSQSRYEQYF.

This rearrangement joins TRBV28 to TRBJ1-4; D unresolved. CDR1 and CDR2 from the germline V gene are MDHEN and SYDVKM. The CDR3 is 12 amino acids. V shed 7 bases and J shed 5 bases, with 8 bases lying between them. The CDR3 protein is CASKGGNEKLFF. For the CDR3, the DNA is TGTGCCAGCAAGGGAGGAAATGAAAAACTGTTTTTT.

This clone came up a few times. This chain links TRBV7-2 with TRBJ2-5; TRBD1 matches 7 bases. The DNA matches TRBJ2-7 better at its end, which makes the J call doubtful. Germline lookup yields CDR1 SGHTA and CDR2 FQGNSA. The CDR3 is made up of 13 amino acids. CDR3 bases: TGTGCCAGCAGCCCTCGGACAGGCTACGAGCAGTACTTC. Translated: CASSPRTGYEQYF.